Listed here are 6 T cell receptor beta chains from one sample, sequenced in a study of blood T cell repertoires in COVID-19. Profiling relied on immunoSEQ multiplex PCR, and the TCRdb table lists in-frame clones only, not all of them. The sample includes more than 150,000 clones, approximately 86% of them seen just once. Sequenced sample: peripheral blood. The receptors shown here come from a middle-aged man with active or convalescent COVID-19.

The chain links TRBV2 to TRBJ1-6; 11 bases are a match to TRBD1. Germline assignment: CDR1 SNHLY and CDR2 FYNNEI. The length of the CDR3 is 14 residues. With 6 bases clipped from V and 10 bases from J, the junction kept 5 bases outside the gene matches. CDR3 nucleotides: TGTGCCAGCAGAGGACAGGGGGCGCAATCACCCCTCCACTTT. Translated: CASRGQGAQSPLHF. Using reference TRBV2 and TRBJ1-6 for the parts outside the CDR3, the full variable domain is EPEVTQTPSHQVTQMGQEVILRCVPISNHLYFYWYRQILGQKVEFLVSFYNNEISEKSEIFDDQFSVERPDGSNFTLKIRSTKLEDSAMYFCASRGQGAQSPLHFGNGTRLTVT.

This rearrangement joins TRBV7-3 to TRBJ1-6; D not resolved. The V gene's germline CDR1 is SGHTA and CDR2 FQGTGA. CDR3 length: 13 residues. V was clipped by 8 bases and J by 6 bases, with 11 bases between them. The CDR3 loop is CASSLSGNSPLHF. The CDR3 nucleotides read TGTGCCAGCTCTCTATCGGGTAATTCACCCCTCCACTTT.

CDR3 sequence reads: CASLGANSYEQYF. The CDR3 bases are TGTGCCAGCCTAGGGGCAAACTCCTACGAGCAGTACTTC. The rearrangement links TRBV12-3 or TRBV12-4 to TRBJ2-7; TRBD1 might be the D (5 bases). CDR3 length: 13 residues. Trimming cost V 8 bases and J 0 bases, with 11 bases left between them.

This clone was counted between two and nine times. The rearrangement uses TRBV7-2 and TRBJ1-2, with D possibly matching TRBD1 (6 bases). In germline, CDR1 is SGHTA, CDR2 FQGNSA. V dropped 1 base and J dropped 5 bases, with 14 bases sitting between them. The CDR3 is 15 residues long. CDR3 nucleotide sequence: TGTGCCAGCAGCTTAGAACGTACAGGGCGGTATGGCTACACCTTC. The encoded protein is CASSLERTGRYGYTF.

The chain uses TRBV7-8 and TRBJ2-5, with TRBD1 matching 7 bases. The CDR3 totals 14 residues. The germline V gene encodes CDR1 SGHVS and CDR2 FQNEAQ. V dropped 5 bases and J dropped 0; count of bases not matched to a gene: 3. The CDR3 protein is CASSRDSHQETQYF. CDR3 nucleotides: TGTGCCAGCAGCAGGGACAGTCACCAAGAGACCCAGTACTTC.

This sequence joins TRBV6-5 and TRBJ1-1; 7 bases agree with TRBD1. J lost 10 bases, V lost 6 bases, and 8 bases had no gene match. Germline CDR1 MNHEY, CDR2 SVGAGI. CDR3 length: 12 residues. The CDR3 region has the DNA TGTGCCAGCAGCGCCCAGACAGGGCGAGCTTTCTTT. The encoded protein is CASSAQTGRAFF.